This passage covers 10 T cell receptor beta chains from one sample sequenced in a study of technical replicates of blood from several donors. Clones were sequenced by immunoSEQ multiplex PCR, and TCRdb holds only the in-frame ones, with some missing. The table records around 60,000 clones, more than 85% of them present only once. Sequencing used PBMCs. The receptors derive from a human donor in good health. Some clones in this sample may be carry-over from other donors' samples.

V gene TRBV5-4 combines with J gene TRBJ1-2; TRBD1 might be the D (5 bases). The germline CDR1 and CDR2 sequences are SGHNT and YYREEE (reference sequence). V dropped 4 bases and J dropped 4 bases, with 11 bases sitting between them. The CDR3 has 13 residues. The CDR3 coding sequence is TGTGCCAGCAGCCCCCCCGACAGCTATGGCTACACCTTC. This sequence encodes CASSPPDSYGYTF.

V gene TRBV6-1 combines with J gene TRBJ2-1; 7 bases are a match to TRBD2. Trimming removed 7 bases from V and 6 bases from J; junction bases left unmatched: 6. The length of the CDR3 is 13 residues. Germline CDR1 MNHNS, CDR2 SASEGT. The CDR3 DNA sequence: TGTGCCAGCACCTCCGGGACTACCAATGAGCAGTTCTTC. Its protein product is CASTSGTTNEQFF.

The CDR3 region is CAISGQTDGYTF. The DNA for the CDR3 is TGTGCCATCAGTGGACAGACCGATGGCTACACCTTC. This chain links TRBV10-3 with TRBJ1-2, with D possibly matching TRBD1 (5 bases). Trimming pared 4 bases from V and 6 bases from J, leaving 9 bases between. The CDR3 has 12 residues. The germline gives CDR1 ENHRY, CDR2 SYGVKD.

The rearrangement joins TRBV2 to TRBJ2-7; D gene uncertain. Trimming stripped 4 bases from V and 0 bases from J, with 7 bases between. There are 13 residues in the CDR3. Per the germline V gene, CDR1 is SNHLY and CDR2 is FYNNEI. The CDR3: CASSVPGSYEQYF. Written as DNA, the CDR3 is TGTGCCAGCAGTGTGCCAGGCTCCTACGAGCAGTACTTC.

This clone was observed once. CDR3 sequence (DNA): TGTGCCATCGGCGGGGGGTTGGCAGATACGCAGTATTTT. It is translated as CAIGGGLADTQYF. The chain has TRBV10-3 and TRBJ2-3; 8 nucleotides align to TRBD2. V shed 8 bases and J 4 bases; nucleotides not matched to a gene: 5. Looked up from germline, CDR1 is ENHRY and CDR2 is SYGVKD. This CDR3 spans 13 amino acids.

This sequence joins TRBV9 and TRBJ2-5, with 9 positions matching TRBD1. The ends lost 4 bases at V and 2 bases at J; junction bases unmatched: 9. Germline CDR1 SGDLS, CDR2 YYNGEE. This CDR3 has 16 residues. As DNA, the CDR3 is TGTGCCAGCAGCACCAGGACAGGGGCCCAACAAGAGACCCAGTACTTC. Translating gives CASSTRTGAQQETQYF.

The V gene is TRBV7-9, the J gene TRBJ1-1, with TRBD1 matching 7 bases. The germline gives CDR1 SEHNR, CDR2 FQNEAQ (reference sequence). This CDR3 contains 13 residues. V lost 6 bases, J lost 5 bases, and 6 bases stayed unmatched. CDR3 amino acids: CASSDRVDTEAFF. For the CDR3, the DNA is TGTGCCAGCAGTGACAGGGTAGATACTGAAGCTTTCTTT.

V is TRBV11-3 and J is TRBJ1-3; no clear D. CDR3 length: 13 residues. V shed 4 bases and J shed 8 bases, with 12 bases lying between them. Germline CDR1 and CDR2: SGHNT and YENEEA. The CDR3 is CASSSGNWDTIYF. CDR3 in DNA: TGTGCCAGCAGCTCAGGAAACTGGGACACCATATATTTT.

The chain links TRBV6-5 to TRBJ1-1; 7 nucleotides line up with TRBD1. V dropped 6 bases and J dropped 5; count of bases not matched to a gene: 6. Germline V CDR1 and CDR2: MNHEY, SVGAGI. The CDR3 runs to 13 residues. CDR3 protein: CASRQTRGTEAFF. The CDR3 nucleotides read TGTGCCAGCAGGCAAACCAGGGGGACTGAAGCTTTCTTT.

The chain is built from TRBV5-1 and TRBJ1-2; 9 bases align to TRBD1. J lost 7 bases, V lost 0 bases, and 10 bases had no gene match. Germline V gene lookup returns CDR1 SGHRS and CDR2 YFSETQ. The CDR3 covers 16 residues. As DNA, the CDR3 is TGCGCCAGCAGCTTGGGCGGACAGGGGCCTCGCGGTGGCTACACCTTC. It is translated as CASSLGGQGPRGGYTF.